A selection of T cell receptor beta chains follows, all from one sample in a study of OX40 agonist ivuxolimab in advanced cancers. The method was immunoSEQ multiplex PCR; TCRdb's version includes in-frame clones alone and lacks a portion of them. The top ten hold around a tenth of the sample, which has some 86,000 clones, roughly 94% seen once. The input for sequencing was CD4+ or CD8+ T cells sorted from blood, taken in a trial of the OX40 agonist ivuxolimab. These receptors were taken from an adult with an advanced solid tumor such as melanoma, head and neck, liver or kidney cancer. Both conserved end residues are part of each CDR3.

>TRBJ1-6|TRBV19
CASSLRGSSYNSPLHF
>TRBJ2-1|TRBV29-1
CSVIPWSEDEQFF
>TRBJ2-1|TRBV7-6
CASSGSFYNEQFF
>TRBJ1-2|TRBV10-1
CASSDMKADVGPYGYTF
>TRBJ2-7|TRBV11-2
CASSLEIGRGNHEQYF
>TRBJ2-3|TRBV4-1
CASSRGQGVGTDTQYF
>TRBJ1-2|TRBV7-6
CASSLEARDYGYTF
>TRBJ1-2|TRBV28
CASSPIHLPSLWDYGYTF
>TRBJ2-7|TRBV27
CASSLTDSYEQYF
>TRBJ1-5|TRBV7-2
CASSLAGGGNQPQHF
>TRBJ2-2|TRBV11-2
CASSLVRGLSTGELFF
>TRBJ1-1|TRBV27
CASSPGRPVGAEAFF
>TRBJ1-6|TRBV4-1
CASSQIGSPLHF
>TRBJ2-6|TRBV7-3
CASSPVPSGANVLTF
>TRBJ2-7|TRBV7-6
CASSPRGALDEQYF
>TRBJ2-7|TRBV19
CASSMAELTYEQYF
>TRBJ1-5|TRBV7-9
CASSHTRGQGSNQPQHF
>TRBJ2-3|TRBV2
CASTDLDGDSTDTQYF
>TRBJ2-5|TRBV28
CASSLDGTGKETQYF
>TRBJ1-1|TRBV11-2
CASSLIDREAFF
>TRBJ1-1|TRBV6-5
CASSYGGTAEAFF
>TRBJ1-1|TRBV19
CASRLGMNTEAFF
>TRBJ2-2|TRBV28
CASSLWGANTGELFF
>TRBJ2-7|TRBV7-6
CASRPSDSTYEQYF
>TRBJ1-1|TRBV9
CASSPQGAGEAFF
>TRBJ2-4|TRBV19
CASSTSGNIQYF
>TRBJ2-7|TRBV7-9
CASSDTNSYEQYF
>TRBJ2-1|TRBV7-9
CASSLQVWKQFF